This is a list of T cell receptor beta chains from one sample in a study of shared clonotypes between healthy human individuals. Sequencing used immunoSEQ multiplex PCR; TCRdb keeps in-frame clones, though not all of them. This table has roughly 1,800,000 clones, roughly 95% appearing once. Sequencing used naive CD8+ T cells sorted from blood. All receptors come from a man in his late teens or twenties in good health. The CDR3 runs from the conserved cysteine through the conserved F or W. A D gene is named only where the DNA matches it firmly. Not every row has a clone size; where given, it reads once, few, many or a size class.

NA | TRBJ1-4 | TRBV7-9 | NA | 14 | CASSLALGNEKLFF | TGTGCCAGCAGCTTAGCTTTGGGGAATGAAAAACTGTTTTTT
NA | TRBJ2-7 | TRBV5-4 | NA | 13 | CASSRDRAYEQYF | TGTGCCAGCAGCCGAGACAGAGCCTACGAGCAGTACTTC
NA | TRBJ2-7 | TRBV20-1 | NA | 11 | CSAARHNEQYF | TGCAGTGCAGCCAGACATAACGAGCAGTACTTC
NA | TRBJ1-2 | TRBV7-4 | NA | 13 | CASSFRPNYGYTF | TGTGCCAGCAGCTTCCGACCGAACTATGGCTACACCTTC
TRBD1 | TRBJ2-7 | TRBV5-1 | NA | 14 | CASSGGQGAYEQYF | TGCGCCAGCAGCGGTGGACAGGGCGCCTACGAGCAGTACTTC
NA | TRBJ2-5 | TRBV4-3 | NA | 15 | CASSQGIAGQETQYF | TGCGCCAGCAGCCAAGGGATCGCAGGGCAAGAGACCCAGTACTTC
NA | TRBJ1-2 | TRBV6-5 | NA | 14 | CASSYSEGLGGYTF | TGTGCCAGCAGTTACTCTGAGGGCCTGGGTGGCTACACCTTC
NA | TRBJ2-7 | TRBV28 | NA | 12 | CASKNWDDEQYF | TGTGCCAGCAAAAATTGGGACGACGAGCAGTACTTC
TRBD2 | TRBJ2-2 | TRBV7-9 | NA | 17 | CASTHVLAGANTGELFF | TGTGCCAGCACTCACGTCCTAGCGGGCGCGAACACCGGGGAGCTGTTTTTT
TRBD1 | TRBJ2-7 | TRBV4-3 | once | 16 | CASSQLPGQESYEQYF | TGCGCCAGCAGCCAACTTCCGGGACAGGAATCCTACGAGCAGTACTTC
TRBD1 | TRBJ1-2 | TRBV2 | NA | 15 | CAIASGTGLNYGYTF | TGTGCCATCGCCTCCGGGACAGGGTTAAACTATGGCTACACCTTC
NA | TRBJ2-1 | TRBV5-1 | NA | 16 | CASSPLGAVAYNEQFF | TGCGCCAGCAGCCCCTTGGGGGCAGTAGCCTACAATGAGCAGTTCTTC
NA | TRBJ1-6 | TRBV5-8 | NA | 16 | CASSSLHSSYNSPLHF | TGTGCCAGCAGCTCCCTACATAGCTCCTATAATTCACCCCTCCACTTT
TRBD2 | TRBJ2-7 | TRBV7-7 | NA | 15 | CASSPLAGGSNEQYF | TGTGCTAGCAGCCCACTAGCGGGGGGGAGCAACGAGCAGTACTTC
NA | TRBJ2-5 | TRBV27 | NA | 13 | CASRGAGTGTQYF | TGTGCCAGCAGGGGGGCGGGGACGGGGACCCAGTACTTC
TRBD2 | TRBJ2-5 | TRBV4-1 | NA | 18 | CASSQDPTSGRDMETQYF | TGCGCCAGCAGCCAAGATCCGACTAGCGGGAGAGACATGGAGACCCAGTACTTC
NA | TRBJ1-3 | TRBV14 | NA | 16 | CASSVRHLGTGNTIYF | TGTGCCAGCAGCGTCAGGCATCTGGGGACTGGAAACACCATATATTTT
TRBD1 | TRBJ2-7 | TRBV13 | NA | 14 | CASSLTGEVYEQYF | TGTGCCAGCAGCTTGACAGGGGAAGTCTACGAGCAGTACTTC
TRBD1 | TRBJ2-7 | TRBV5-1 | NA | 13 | CASSYGQGYEQYF | TGCGCCAGCAGCTATGGACAGGGTTACGAGCAGTACTTC
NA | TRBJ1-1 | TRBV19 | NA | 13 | CASSTRVRDEAFF | TGTGCCAGTAGTACCAGGGTCCGGGATGAAGCTTTCTTT
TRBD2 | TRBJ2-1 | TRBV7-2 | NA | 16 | CASSLVGSGALSEQFF | TGTGCCAGCAGCTTAGTGGGTAGCGGGGCTCTTAGTGAGCAGTTCTTC
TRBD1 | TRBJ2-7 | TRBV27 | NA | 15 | CASSLTGGARYEQYF | TGTGCCAGCAGTCTTACAGGGGGCGCGAGGTACGAGCAGTACTTC
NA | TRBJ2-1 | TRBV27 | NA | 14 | CASSALGLVNEQFF | TGTGCCAGCAGCGCCTTAGGGCTAGTCAATGAGCAGTTCTTC
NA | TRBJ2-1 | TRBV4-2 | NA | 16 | CASSQEVSPTYNEQFF | TGTGCCAGCAGCCAAGAGGTTAGCCCCACCTACAATGAGCAGTTCTTC
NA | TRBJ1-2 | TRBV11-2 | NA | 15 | CASSLGRTGYYGYTF | TGTGCCAGCAGCTTAGGCCGCACAGGGTACTATGGCTACACCTTC
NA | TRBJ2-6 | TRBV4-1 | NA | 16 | CASSQELGSGANVLTF | TGCGCCAGCAGCCAGGAGCTGGGCTCTGGGGCCAACGTCCTGACTTTC
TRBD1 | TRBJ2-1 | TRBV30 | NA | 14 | CAWSALDRVGEQFF | TGTGCCTGGAGTGCCCTGGACAGGGTAGGTGAGCAGTTCTTC
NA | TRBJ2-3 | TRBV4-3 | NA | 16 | CASSQEGGTSTDTQYF | TGCGCCAGCAGCCAAGAAGGCGGGACTAGCACAGATACGCAGTATTTT
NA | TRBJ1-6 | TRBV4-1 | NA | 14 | CASSQSQGNSPLHF | TGCGCCAGCAGCCAATCCCAGGGTAATTCACCCCTCCACTTT